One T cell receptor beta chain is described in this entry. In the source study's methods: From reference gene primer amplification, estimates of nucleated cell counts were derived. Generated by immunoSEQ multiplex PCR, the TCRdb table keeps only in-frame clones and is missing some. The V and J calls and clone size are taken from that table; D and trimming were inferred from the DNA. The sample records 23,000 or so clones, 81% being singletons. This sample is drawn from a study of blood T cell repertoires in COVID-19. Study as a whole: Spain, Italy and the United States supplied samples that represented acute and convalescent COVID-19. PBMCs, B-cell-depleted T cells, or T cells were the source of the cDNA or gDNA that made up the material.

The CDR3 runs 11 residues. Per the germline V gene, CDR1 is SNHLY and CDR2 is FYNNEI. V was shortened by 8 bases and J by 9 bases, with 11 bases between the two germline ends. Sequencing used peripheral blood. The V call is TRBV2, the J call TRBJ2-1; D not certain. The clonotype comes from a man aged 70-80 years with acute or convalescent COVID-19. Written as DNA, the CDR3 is TGTGCCAGCTCCCCTTATAGTGAGCAGTTCTTC. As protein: CASSPYSEQFF.